This T cell receptor beta chain stems from a study of T cells in women clearing cervical HPV infection. General study findings and limits: Cases and controls were distinguished at AUC around 0.8 by richness and V genes. Each sample's T-cell count was unknown, possibly confounding richness. CIN3+ cases had significantly higher TCR richness than controls; evenness did not differ.

Method: immunoSEQ multiplex PCR; TCRdb's copy keeps in-frame clones and lacks some. The specimen's table records 18,000 or so clones. V lost 7 bases and J lost 3, with 15 bases in between. This CDR3 has 15 amino acids. Germline V gene data show CDR1 as MNHEY and CDR2 as SVGEGT. Concerning this clone itself: Its antigen is unidentified. The read terminates 3 residues before the CDR3 end, so the remaining end is supplied by the germline J gene.

Specimen: blood buffy coat. The sequence was obtained from a woman between 18 and 70 years old with a cervical HPV16 infection that either progressed to CIN3+ or cleared (not recorded which). The rearrangement links TRBV6-2 or TRBV6-3 to TRBJ2-2; D perhaps matches TRBD1 (6 bases). CDR3 sequence: CASTSGGADTGELFF. Incomplete CDR3 DNA: TGTGCCAGCACGTCTGGGGGCGCGGACACCGGGGAG.